This TCR beta chain emerged from a study of shared clonotypes between healthy human individuals. Study-level results: Clonotypes which were not shared had lower generation probabilities than clonotypes that all four donors shared. Sharing across four donors was highest in naive CD4 (approximately 5%) and lowest in memory CD8 (approximately 0.4%).

Assay: immunoSEQ multiplex PCR; the TCRdb copy retains only in-frame clones and omits some. In the table there are roughly 760,000 clones, around two thirds of which are singletons. Germline CDR1 and CDR2: MNHEY and SVGAGI. Trimming cost V 0 bases and J 2 bases, with 5 bases left between them. This CDR3 region has 14 residues. Note on this clone: The target antigen is unknown. Other DNA sequences within the sample encode an identical CDR3.

The rearrangement links TRBV6-5 to TRBJ1-5, with D unclear. The source of this sequence is a woman in her twenties or thirties in good health. The sequenced sample consisted of memory CD4+ T cells sorted from blood. This sample's subset: CD45RA-negative fraction. CDR3 nucleotide sequence: TGTGCCAGCAGTTACTCGGGTGGCAATCAGCCCCAGCATTTT. Translating it yields CASSYSGGNQPQHF.